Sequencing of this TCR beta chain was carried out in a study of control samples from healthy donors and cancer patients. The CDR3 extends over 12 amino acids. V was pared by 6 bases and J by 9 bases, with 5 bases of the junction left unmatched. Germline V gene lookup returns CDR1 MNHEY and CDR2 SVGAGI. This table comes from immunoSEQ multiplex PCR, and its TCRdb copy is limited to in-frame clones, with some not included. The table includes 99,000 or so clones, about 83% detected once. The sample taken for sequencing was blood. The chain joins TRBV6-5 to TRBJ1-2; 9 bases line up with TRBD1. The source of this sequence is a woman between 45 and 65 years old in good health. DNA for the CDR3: TGTGCCAGCAGCCCCGACAGGGGGAGCTACACCTTC. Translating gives CASSPDRGSYTF.